Here is one TCR beta chain with its context. No antigen is known for it. This specimen comes from a study of a mutant IDH1 vaccine in newly diagnosed glioma. Points from the study as a whole: There seemed to be no relation between pseudoprogression and changes in top peripheral T cell clonotypes.

As for time point: week 35, safety follow-up. The study gave 300 ug of mutant IDH1 20-mer peptide per vaccine dose, with topical imiquimod. Assay used: immunoSEQ multiplex PCR; TCRdb lists only in-frame clones, some missing. In the table there are about 54,000 clones, roughly 84% of which are singletons. The sequencing here drew on PBMCs, taken from a glioma patient whose treatment included an IDH1 peptide vaccine. This clonotype originated in a woman aged 18-29 years with glioma.

CDR3 in DNA: TGTGCCAGCAGTTACATACAGGACACCGGGGAGCTGTTTTTT. This codes for CASSYIQDTGELFF. The chain employs TRBV6-5 and TRBJ2-2, with a tentative D call TRBD1 (5 bases). The CDR3 is made up of 14 amino acids. The germline V gene has CDR1 MNHEY and CDR2 SVGAGI. V lost 2 bases, J lost 3 bases, and 7 bases lay in between.